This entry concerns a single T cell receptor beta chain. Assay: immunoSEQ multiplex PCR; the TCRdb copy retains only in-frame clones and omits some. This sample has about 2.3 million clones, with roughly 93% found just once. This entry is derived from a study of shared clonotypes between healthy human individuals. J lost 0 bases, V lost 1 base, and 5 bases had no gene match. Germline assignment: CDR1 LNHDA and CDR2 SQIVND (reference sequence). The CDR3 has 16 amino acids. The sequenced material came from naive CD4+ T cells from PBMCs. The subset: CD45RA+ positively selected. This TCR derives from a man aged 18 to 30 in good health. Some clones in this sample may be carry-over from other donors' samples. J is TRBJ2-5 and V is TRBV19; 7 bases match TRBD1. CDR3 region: CASSIGAGQDQETQYF. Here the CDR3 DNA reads TGTGCCAGTAGTATAGGTGCTGGACAGGACCAAGAGACCCAGTACTTC.